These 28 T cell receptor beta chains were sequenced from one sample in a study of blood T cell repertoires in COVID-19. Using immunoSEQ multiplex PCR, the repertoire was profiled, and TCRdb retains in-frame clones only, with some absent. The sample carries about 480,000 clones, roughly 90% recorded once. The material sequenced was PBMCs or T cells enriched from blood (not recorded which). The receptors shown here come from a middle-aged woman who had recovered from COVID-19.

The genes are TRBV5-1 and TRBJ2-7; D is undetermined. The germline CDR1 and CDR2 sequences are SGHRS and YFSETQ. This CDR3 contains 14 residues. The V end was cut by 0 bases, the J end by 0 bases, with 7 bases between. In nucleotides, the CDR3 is TGCGCCAGCAGCTTGGCACGAGGCTCCTACGAGCAGTACTTC. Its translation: CASSLARGSYEQYF.

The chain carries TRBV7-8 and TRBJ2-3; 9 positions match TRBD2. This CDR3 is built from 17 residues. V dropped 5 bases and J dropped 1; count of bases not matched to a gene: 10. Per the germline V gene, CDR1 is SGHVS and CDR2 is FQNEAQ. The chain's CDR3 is CASSPTIAGVGTDTQYF. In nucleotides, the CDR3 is TGTGCCAGCAGCCCGACAATAGCGGGAGTGGGCACAGATACGCAGTATTTT.

CDR3: CSASTGQGYTF. In DNA, the CDR3 is TGCAGTGCTAGTACAGGGCAAGGCTACACCTTC. This chain uses TRBV20-1 with TRBJ1-2, with a possible D match to TRBD1 (6 bases). The CDR3 loop spans 11 amino acids. The germline CDR1 and CDR2 sequences are DFQATT and SNEGSKA (reference sequence). V lost 3 bases, J lost 8 bases, and 10 bases lay in between.

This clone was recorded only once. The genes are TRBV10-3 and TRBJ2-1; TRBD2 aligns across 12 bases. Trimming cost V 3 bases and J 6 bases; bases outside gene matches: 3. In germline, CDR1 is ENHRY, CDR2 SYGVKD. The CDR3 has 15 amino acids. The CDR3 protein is CAISEQLAGGNEQFF. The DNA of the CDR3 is TGTGCCATCAGTGAACAACTAGCGGGAGGCAATGAGCAGTTCTTC.

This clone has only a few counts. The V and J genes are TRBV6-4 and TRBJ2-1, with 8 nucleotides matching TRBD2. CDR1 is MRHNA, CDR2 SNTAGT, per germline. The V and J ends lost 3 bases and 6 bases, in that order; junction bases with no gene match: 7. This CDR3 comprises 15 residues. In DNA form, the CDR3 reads TGTGCCAGCAGTGAACAAGCGGGAGTAAGCAATGAGCAGTTCTTC. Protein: CASSEQAGVSNEQFF.

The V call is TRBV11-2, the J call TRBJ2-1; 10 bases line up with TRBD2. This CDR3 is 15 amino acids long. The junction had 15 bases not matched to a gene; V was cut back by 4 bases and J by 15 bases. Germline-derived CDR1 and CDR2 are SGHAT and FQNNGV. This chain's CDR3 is CASSSAGTSEGAGFF. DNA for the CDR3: TGTGCCAGCAGCTCCGCCGGGACTAGCGAAGGGGCGGGGTTCTTC.

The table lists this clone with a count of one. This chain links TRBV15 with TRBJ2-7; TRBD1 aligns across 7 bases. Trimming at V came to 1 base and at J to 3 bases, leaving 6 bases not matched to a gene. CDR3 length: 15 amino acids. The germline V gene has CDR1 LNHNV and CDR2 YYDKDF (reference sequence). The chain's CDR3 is CATSRGRQGNYEQYF. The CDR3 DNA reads TGTGCCACCAGCAGAGGCAGACAGGGAAACTACGAGCAGTACTTC.

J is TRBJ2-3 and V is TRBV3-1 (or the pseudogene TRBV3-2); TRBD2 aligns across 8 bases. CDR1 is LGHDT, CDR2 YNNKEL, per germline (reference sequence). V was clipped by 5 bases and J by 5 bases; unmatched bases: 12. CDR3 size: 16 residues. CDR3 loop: CASSFLPAGARDTQYF. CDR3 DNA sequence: TGTGCCAGCAGCTTCCTCCCAGCGGGAGCAAGAGATACGCAGTATTTT.

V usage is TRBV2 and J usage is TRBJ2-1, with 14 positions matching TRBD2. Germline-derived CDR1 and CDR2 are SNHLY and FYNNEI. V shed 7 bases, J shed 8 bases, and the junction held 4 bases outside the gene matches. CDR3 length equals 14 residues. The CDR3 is CASTPGLAGDEQFF. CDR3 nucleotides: TGTGCCAGCACCCCGGGACTAGCGGGGGATGAGCAGTTCTTC.

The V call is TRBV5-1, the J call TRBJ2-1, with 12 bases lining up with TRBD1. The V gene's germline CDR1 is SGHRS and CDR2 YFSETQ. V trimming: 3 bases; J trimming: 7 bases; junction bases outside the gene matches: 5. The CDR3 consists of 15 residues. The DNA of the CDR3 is TGCGCCAGCAGCTCCGGGACAGGGGGCGGAAATGAGCAGTTCTTC. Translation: CASSSGTGGGNEQFF.

The CDR3 region is CASTGTDRAYGYTF. The DNA for the CDR3 is TGTGCCAGCACGGGGACGGACAGGGCATATGGCTACACCTTC. The chain couples TRBV27 to TRBJ1-2; TRBD1 matches at 8 bases. The CDR3 runs to 14 residues. Germline V gives CDR1 MNHEY, CDR2 SMNVEV (reference sequence). Trimming removed 7 bases from V and 5 bases from J; junction bases left unmatched: 9.

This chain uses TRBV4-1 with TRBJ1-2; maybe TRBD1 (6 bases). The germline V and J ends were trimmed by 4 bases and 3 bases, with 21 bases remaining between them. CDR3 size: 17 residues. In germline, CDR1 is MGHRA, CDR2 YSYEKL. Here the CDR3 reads CASSPRGAGENDYGYTF. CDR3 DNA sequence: TGCGCCAGCAGCCCCAGAGGGGCAGGGGAAAATGACTATGGCTACACCTTC.

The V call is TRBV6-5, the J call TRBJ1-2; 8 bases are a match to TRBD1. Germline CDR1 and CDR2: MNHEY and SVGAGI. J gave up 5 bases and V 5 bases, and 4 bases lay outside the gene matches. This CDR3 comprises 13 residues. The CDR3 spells CASSLRQGYGYTF. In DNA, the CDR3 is TGTGCCAGCAGTCTCCGACAGGGGTATGGCTACACCTTC.

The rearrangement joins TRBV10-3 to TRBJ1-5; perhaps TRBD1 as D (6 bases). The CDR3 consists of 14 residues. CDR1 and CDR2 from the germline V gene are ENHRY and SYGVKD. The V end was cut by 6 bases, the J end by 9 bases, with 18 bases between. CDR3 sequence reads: CAIRDQGTNRPQHF. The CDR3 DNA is TGTGCCATCAGGGATCAGGGGACTAACCGGCCCCAGCATTTT.

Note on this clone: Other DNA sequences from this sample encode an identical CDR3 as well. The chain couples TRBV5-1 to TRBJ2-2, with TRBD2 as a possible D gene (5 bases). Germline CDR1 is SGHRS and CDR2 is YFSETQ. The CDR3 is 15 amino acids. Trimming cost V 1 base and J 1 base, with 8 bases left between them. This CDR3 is CASSLSAGNTGELFF. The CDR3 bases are TGCGCCAGCAGCTTGTCCGCGGGGAACACCGGGGAGCTGTTTTTT.

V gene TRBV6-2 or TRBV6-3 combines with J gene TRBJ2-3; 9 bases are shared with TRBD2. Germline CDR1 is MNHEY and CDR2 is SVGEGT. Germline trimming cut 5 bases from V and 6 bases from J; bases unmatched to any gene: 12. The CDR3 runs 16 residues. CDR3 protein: CASSNFPSGTGDTQYF. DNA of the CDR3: TGTGCCAGCAGTAACTTTCCTAGCGGGACCGGTGATACGCAGTATTTT.

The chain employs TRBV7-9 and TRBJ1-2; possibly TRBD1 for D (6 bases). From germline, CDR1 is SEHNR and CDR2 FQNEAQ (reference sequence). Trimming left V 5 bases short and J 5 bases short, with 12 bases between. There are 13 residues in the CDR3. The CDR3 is CASSLRGGYGYTF. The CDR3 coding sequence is TGTGCCAGCAGCCTGCGAGGGGGATATGGCTACACCTTC. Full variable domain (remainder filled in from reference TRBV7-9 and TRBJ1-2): DTGVSQNPRHKITKRGQNVTFRCDPISEHNRLYWYRQTLGQGPEFLTYFQNEAQLEKSRLLSDRFSAERPKGSFSTLEIQRTEQGDSAMYLCASSLRGGYGYTFGSGTRLTVV.

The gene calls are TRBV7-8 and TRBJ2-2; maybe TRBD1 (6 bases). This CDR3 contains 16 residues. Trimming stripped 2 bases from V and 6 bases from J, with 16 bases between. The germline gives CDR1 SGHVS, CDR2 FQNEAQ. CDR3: CASSLYFRGTAGELFF. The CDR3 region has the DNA TGTGCCAGCAGCTTATACTTCAGGGGAACGGCCGGGGAGCTGTTTTTT.

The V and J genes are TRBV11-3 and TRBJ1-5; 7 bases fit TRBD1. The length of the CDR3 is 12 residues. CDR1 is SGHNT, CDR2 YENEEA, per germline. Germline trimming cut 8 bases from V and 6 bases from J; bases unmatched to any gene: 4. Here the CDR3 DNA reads TGTGCCAGCTCAGGGGGAGGTCAGCCCCAGCATTTT. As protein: CASSGGGQPQHF.

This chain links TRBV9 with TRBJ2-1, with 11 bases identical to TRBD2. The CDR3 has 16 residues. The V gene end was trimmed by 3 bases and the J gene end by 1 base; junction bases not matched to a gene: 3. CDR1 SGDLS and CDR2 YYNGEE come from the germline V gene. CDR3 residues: CASSAPSGRSYNEQFF. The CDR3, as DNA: TGTGCCAGCAGCGCCCCTAGCGGGAGGTCCTACAATGAGCAGTTCTTC.

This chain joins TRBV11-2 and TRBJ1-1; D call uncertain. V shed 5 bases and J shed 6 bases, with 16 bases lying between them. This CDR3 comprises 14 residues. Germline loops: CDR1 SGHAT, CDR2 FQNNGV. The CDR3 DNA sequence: TGTGCCAGCAGCAGAATCGTCAGGAGGTCTGAAGCTTTCTTT. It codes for CASSRIVRRSEAFF.

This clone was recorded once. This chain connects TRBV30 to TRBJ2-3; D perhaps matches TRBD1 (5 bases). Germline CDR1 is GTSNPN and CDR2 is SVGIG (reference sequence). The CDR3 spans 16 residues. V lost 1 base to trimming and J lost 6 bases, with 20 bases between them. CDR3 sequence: CAWSGVGAPFLDTQYF. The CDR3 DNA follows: TGTGCCTGGAGTGGGGTAGGGGCTCCTTTCCTTGATACGCAGTATTTT.

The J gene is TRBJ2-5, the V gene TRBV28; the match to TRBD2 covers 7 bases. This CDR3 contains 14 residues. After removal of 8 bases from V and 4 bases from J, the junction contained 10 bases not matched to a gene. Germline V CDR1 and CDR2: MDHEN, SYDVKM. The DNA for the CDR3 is TGTGCCAGCTTTCCTAGCGGAGCGGGAGAGACCCAGTACTTC. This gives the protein CASFPSGAGETQYF.

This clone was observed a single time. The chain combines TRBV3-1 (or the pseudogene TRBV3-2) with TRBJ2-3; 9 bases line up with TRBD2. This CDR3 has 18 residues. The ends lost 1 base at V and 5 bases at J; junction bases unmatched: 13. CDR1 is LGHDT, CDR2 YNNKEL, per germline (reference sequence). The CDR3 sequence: CASSQVLAGRGGVDTQYF. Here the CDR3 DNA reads TGTGCCAGCAGCCAAGTCCTAGCGGGACGGGGGGGAGTAGATACGCAGTATTTT.

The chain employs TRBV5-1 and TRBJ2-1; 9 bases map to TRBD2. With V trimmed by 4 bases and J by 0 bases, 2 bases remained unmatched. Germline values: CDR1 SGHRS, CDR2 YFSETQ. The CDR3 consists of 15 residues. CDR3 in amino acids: CASSGTSSSYNEQFF. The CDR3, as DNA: TGCGCCAGCAGCGGGACTAGCAGCTCCTACAATGAGCAGTTCTTC.

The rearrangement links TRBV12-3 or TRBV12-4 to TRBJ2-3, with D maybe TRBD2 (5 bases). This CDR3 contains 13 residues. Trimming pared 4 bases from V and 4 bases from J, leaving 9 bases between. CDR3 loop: CASSSRESDTQYF. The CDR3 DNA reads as TGTGCCAGCAGTTCGAGGGAGTCAGATACGCAGTATTTT.

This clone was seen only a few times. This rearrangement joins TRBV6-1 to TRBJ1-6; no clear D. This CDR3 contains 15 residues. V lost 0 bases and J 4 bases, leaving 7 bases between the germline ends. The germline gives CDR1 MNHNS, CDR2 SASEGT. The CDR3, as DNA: TGTGCCAGCAGTGAAGCCCGGAGATATAATTCACCCCTCCACTTT. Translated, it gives CASSEARRYNSPLHF.

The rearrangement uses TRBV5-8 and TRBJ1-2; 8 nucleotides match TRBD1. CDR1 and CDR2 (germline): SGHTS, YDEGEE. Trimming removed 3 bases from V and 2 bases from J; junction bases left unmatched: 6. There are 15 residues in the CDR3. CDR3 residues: CASSSKTGENYGYTF. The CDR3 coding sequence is TGTGCCAGCAGCTCCAAGACAGGGGAGAACTATGGCTACACCTTC. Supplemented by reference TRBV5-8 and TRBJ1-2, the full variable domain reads EAGVTQSPTHLIKTRGQQATLRCSPISGHTSVYWYQQALGLGLQFLLWYDEGEERNRGNFPPRFSGRQFPNYSSELNVNALELEDSALYLCASSSKTGENYGYTFGSGTRLTVV.